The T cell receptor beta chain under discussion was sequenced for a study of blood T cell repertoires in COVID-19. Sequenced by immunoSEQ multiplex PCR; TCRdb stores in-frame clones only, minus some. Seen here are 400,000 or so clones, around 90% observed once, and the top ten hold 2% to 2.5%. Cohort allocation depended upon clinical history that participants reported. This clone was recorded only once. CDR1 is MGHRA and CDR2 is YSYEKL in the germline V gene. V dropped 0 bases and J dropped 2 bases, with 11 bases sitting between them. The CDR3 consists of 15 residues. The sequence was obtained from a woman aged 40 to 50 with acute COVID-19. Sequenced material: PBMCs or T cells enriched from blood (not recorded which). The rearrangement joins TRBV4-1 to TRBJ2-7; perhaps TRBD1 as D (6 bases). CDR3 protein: CASSQEEGTTYEQYF. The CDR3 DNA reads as TGCGCCAGCAGCCAAGAAGAAGGGACAACCTACGAGCAGTACTTC.